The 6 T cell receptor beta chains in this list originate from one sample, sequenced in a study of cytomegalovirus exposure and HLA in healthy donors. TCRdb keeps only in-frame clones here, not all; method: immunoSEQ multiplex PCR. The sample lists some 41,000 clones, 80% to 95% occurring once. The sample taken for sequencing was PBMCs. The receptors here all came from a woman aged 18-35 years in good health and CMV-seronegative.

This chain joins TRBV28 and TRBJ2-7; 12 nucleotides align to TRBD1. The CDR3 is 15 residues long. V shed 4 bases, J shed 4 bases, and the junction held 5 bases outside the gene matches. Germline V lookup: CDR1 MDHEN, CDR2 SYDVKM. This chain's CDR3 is CASSSGQGADYEQYF. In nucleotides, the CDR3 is TGTGCCAGCAGTTCGGGACAGGGGGCGGATTACGAGCAGTACTTC.

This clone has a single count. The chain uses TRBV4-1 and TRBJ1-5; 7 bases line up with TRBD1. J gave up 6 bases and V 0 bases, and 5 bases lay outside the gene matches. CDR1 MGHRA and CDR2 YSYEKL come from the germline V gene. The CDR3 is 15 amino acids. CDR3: CASSQEVQGGQPQHF. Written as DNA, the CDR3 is TGCGCCAGCAGCCAAGAGGTCCAGGGGGGTCAGCCCCAGCATTTT.

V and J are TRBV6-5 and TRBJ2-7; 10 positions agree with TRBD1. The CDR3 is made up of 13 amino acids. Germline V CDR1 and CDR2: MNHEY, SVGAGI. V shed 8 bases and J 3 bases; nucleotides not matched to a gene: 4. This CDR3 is CASGWDRGYEQYF. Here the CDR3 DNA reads TGTGCCAGCGGCTGGGACAGGGGCTACGAGCAGTACTTC.

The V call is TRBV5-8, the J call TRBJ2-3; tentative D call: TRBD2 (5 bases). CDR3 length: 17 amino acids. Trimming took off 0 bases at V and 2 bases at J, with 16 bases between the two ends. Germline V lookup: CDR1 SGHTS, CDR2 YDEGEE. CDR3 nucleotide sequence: TGTGCCAGCAGCTTGGTAGGCGGGTGGTCACTCACAGATACGCAGTATTTT. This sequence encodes CASSLVGGWSLTDTQYF. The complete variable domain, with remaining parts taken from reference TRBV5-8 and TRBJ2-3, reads EAGVTQSPTHLIKTRGQQATLRCSPISGHTSVYWYQQALGLGLQFLLWYDEGEERNRGNFPPRFSGRQFPNYSSELNVNALELEDSALYLCASSLVGGWSLTDTQYFGPGTRLTVL.

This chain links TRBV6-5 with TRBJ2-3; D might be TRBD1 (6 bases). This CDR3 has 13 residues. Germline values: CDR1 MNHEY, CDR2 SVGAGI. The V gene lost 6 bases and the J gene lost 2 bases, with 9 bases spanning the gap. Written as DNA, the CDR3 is TGTGCCAGCAGCCGGACAGCCACAGATACGCAGTATTTT. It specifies CASSRTATDTQYF.

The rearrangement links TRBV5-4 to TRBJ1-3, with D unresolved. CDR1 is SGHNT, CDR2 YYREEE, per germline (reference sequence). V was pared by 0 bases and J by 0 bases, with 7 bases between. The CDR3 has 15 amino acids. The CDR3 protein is CASSLGGNSGNTIYF. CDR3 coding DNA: TGTGCCAGCAGCTTGGGCGGGAACTCTGGAAACACCATATATTTT.